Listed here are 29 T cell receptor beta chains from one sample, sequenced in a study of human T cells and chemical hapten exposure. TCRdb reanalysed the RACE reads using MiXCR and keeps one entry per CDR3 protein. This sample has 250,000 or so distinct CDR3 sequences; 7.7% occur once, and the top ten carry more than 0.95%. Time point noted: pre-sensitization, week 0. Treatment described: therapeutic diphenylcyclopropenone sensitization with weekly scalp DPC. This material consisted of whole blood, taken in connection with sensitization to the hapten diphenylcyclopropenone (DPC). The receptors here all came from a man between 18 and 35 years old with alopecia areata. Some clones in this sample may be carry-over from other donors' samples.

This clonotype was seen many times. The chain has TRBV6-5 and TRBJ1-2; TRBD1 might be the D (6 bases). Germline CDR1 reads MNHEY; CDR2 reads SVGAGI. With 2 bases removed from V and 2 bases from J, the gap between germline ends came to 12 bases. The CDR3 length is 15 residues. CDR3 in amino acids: CASSYPGAGNYGYTF. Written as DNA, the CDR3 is TGTGCCAGCAGTTACCCGGGGGCCGGAAACTATGGCTACACCTTC.

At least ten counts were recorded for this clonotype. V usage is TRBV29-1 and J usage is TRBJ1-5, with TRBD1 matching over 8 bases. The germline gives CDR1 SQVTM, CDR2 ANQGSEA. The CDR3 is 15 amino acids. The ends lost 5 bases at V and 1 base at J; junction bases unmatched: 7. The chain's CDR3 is CSVSTGGGSNQPQHF. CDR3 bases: TGCAGCGTTTCCACAGGGGGGGGGAGCAATCAGCCCCAGCATTTT.

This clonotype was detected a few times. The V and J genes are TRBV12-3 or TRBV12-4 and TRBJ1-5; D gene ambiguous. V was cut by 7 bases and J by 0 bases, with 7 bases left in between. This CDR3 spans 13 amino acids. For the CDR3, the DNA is TGTGCCAGCACGGGAGTTAGCAATCAGCCCCAGCATTTT. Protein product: CASTGVSNQPQHF.

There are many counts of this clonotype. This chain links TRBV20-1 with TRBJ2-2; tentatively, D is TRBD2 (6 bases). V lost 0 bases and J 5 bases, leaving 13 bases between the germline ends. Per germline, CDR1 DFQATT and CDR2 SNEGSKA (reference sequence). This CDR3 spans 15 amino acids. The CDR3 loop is CSARDEVGGTGELFF. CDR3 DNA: TGCAGTGCTAGAGATGAGGTTGGGGGGACCGGGGAGCTGTTTTTT.

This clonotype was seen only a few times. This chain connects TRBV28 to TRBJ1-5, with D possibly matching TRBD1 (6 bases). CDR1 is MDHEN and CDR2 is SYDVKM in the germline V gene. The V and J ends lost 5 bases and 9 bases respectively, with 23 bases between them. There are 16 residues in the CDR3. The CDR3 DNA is TGTGCCAGCAGTCCTGATTCACCCCGATTGGACAGGCCCCAGCATTTT. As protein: CASSPDSPRLDRPQHF.

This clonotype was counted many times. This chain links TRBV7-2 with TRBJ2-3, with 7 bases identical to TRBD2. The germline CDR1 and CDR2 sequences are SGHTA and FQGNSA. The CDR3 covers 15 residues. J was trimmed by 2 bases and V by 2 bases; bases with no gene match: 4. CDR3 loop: CASSLSSGDTDTQYF. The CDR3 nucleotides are TGTGCCAGCAGCTTATCGAGCGGGGACACAGATACGCAGTATTTT.

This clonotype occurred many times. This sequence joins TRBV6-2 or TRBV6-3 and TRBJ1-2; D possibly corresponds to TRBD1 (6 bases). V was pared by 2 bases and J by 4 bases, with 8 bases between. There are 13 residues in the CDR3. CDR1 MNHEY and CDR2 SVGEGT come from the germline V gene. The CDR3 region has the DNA TGTGCCAGCAGTTACGGACAGTTCTATGGCTACACCTTC. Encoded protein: CASSYGQFYGYTF.

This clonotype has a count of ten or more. The CDR3 loop reads CASSPRDSSWGFYGYTF. The DNA of the CDR3 is TGTGCCAGCAGTCCCCGGGACAGCTCCTGGGGGTTCTATGGCTACACCTTC. This sequence joins TRBV6-5 and TRBJ1-2; 7 nucleotides agree with TRBD1. This CDR3 region has 17 residues. The germline V gene encodes CDR1 MNHEY and CDR2 SVGAGI. The junction had 16 bases not matched to a gene; V was cut back by 5 bases and J by 4 bases.

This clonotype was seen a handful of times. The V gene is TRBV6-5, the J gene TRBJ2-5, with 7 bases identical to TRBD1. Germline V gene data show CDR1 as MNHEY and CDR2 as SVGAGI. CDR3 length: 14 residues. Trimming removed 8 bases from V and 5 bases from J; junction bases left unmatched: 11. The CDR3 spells CASSFRDRGETQYF. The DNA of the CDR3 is TGTGCCAGCTCGTTTCGGGACAGAGGGGAGACCCAGTACTTC.

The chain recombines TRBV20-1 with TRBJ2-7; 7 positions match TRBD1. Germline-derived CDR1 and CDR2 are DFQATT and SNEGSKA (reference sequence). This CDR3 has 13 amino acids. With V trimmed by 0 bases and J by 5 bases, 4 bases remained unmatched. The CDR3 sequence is CSAREGGRNEQYF. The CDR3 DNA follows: TGCAGTGCTAGAGAAGGGGGCAGGAACGAGCAGTACTTC.

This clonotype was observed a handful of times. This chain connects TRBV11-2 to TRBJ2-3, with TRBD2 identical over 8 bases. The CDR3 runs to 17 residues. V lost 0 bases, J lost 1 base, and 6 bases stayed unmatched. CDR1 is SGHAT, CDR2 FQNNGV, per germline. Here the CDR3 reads CASSLDFGLAGTDTQYF. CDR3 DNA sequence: TGTGCCAGCAGCTTAGATTTCGGACTAGCAGGCACAGATACGCAGTATTTT. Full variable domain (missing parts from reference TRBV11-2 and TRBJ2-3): EAGVAQSPRYKIIEKRQSVAFWCNPISGHATLYWYQQILGQGPKLLIQFQNNGVVDDSQLPKDRFSAERLKGVDSTLKIQPAKLEDSAVYLCASSLDFGLAGTDTQYFGPGTRLTVL.

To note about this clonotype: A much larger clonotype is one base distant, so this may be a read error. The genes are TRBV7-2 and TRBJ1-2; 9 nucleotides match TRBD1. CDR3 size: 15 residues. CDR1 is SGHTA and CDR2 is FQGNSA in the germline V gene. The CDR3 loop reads CASSSNRGQAYGYIF. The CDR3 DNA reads TGTGCCAGCAGCAGTAACAGGGGGCAGGCCTATGGCTACATCTTC.

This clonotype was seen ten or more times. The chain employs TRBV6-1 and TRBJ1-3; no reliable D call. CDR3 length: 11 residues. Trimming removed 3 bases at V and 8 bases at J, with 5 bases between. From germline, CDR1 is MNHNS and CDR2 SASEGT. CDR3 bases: TGTGCCAGCAGTGAGGTGGACACCATATATTTT. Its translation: CASSEVDTIYF.

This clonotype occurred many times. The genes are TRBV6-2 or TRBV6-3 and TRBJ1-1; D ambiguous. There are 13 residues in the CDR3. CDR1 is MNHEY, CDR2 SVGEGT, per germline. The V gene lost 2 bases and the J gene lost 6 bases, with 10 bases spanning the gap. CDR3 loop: CASSYGISSEAFF. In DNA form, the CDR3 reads TGTGCCAGCAGTTACGGTATCAGTTCTGAAGCTTTCTTT.

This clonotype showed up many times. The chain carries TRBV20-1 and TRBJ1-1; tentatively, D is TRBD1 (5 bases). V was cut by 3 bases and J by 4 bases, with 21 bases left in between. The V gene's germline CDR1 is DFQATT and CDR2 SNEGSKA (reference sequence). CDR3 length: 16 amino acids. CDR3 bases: TGCAGTGCTAGGGCTAGGACCCTACTGAGGGGCACTGAAGCTTTCTTT. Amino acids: CSARARTLLRGTEAFF.

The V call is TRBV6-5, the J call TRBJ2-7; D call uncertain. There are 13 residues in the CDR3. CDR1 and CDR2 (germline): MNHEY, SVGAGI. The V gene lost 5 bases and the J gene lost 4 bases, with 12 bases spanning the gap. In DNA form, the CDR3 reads TGTGCCAGCAGTCCGCGAAGGAATTACGAGCAGTACGTC. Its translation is CASSPRRNYEQYV.

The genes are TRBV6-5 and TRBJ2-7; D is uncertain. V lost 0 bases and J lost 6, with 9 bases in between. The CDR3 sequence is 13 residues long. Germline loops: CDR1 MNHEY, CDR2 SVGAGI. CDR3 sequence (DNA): TGTGCCAGCAGTTACTCAGGGTTTGGCGAGCAGTACTTC. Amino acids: CASSYSGFGEQYF.

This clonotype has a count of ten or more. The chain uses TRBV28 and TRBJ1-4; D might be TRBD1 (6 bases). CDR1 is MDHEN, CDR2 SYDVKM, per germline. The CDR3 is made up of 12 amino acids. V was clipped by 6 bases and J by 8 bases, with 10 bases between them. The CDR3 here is CASRSGGEKLFF. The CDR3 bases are TGTGCCAGCAGATCGGGGGGCGAAAAACTGTTTTTT.

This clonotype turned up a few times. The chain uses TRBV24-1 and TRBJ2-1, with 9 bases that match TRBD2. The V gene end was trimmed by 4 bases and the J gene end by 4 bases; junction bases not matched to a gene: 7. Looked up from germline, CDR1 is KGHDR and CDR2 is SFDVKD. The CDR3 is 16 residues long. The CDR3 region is CATSDAKRGAYNEQFF. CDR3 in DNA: TGTGCCACCAGTGACGCTAAGCGGGGGGCTTACAATGAGCAGTTCTTC.

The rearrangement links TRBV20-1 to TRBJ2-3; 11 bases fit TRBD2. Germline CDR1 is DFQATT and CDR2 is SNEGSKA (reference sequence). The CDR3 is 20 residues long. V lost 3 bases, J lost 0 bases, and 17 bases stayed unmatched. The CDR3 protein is CSARSLLAGATTFSTDTQYF. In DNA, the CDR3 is TGCAGTGCTAGGAGCCTACTAGCGGGGGCCACCACGTTTAGCACAGATACGCAGTATTTT.

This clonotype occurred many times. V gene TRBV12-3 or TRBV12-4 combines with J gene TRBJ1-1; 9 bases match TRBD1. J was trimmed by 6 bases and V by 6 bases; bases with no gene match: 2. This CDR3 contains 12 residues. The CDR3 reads CASRQGAAEAFF. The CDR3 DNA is TGTGCCAGCAGACAGGGGGCAGCTGAAGCTTTCTTT.

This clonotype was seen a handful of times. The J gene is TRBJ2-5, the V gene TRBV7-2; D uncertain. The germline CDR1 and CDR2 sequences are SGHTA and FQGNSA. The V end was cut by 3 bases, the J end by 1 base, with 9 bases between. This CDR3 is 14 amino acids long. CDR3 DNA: TGTGCCAGCAGCTTGGACCCGATCCAAGAGACCCAGTACTTC. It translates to CASSLDPIQETQYF.

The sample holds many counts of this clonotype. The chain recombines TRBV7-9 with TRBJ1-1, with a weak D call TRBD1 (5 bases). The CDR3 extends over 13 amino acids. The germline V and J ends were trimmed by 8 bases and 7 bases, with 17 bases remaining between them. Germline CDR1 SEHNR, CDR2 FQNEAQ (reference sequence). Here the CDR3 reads CASRPAAGGEAFF. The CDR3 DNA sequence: TGTGCCAGCCGGCCGGCGGCGGGGGGTGAAGCTTTCTTT.

The CDR3: CASRTGATEAFF. CDR3 DNA sequence: TGTGCCAGCAGAACAGGGGCCACTGAAGCTTTCTTT. The chain links TRBV27 to TRBJ1-1; 7 bases are shared with TRBD1. The V and J ends lost 6 bases and 4 bases, in that order; junction bases with no gene match: 2. The germline V gene encodes CDR1 MNHEY and CDR2 SMNVEV (reference sequence). The CDR3 is made up of 12 amino acids.

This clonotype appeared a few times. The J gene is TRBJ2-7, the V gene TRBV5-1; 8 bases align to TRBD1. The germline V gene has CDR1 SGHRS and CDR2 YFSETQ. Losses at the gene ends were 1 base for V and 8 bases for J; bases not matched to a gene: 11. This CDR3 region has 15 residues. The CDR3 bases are TGCGCCAGCAGCTTGAGTGTTGGGACAGGCGCTAAGCAGTACTTC. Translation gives CASSLSVGTGAKQYF.

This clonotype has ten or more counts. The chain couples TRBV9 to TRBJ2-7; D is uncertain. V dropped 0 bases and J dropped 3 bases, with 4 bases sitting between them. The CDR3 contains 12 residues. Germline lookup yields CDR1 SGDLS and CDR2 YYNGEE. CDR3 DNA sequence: TGTGCCAGCAGCGTAGCCCTCTACGAGCAGTACTTC. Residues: CASSVALYEQYF.

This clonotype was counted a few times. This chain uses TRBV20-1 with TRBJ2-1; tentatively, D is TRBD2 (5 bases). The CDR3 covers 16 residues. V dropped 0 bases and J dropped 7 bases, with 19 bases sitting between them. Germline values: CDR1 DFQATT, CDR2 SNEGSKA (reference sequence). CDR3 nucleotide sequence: TGCAGTGCTAGAGATCCAGCGCGCGCGGGCGCTAATGAGCAGTTCTTC. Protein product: CSARDPARAGANEQFF.

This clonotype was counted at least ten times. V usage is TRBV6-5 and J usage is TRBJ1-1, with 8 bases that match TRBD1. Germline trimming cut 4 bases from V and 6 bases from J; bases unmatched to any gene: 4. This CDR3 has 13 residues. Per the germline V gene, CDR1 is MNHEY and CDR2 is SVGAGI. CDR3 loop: CASSFTTGAEAFF. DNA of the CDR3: TGTGCCAGCAGTTTTACGACAGGGGCTGAAGCTTTCTTT.

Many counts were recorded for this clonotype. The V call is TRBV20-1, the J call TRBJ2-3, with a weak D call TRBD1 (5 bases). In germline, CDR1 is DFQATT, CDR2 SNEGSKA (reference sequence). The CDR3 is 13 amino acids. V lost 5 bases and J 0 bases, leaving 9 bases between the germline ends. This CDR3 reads CSADSPSTDTQYF. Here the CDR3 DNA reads TGCAGTGCTGACAGTCCTAGCACAGATACGCAGTATTTT.